The entry below gives a single TCR beta chain sequence along with its context. This sample is drawn from a study of blood T cell repertoires in COVID-19. Overall study: Sites in the United States, Italy and Spain provided acute and convalescent COVID-19 samples. The cDNA or gDNA used as material had been derived from T cells, B-cell-depleted T cells, or PBMCs.

Original analysis: Cell counts per sample came from amplifying reference gene primers. Data came from immunoSEQ multiplex PCR; TCRdb stores just in-frame clones and leaves some out. From that table come the V and J calls and clone size; the DNA was used to work out D and trimming. The sample yields 150,000 to 200,000 clones, 88% seen once. This TCR came from a man aged 55 to 70 with acute or convalescent COVID-19. The source material was peripheral blood.

CDR3 sequence: CASRDSHNEQFF. CDR3 bases: TGTGCCAGCAGGGACAGTCACAATGAGCAGTTCTTC. The genes are TRBV6-6 and TRBJ2-1; D is perhaps TRBD1 (6 bases). In germline, CDR1 is MNHNY, CDR2 SVGAGI (reference sequence). Trimming removed 6 bases from V and 5 bases from J, with 8 bases in between. This CDR3 is built from 12 residues.